This TCR beta chain was observed in a study of control samples from healthy donors and cancer patients. Assay used: immunoSEQ multiplex PCR; TCRdb lists only in-frame clones, some missing. The sample has around 150,000 clones; approximately 94% are singletons. The source of this sequence is a woman aged 40 to 55 in good health. The sequencing sample was made of blood.

The CDR3 loop reads CASSLNPLAEQYF. As DNA, the CDR3 is TGTGCCAGCAGTTTAAATCCTCTTGCCGAGCAGTACTTC. The chain joins TRBV12-3 or TRBV12-4 to TRBJ2-7; D is unclear. Between the trimmed V and J ends, which lost 2 bases and 6 bases, there was a span of 11 bases. There are 13 residues in the CDR3.